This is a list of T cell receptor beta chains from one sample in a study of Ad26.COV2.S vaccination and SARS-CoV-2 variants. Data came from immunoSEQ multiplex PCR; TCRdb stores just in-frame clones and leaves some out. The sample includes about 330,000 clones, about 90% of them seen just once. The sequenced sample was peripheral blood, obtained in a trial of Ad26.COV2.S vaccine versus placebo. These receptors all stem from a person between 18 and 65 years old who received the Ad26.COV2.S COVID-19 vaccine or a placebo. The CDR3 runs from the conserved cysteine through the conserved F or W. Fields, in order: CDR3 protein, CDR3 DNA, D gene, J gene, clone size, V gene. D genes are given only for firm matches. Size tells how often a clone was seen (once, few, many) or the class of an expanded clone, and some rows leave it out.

CAISGQQKSYEQYF | TGTGCCATCAGTGGTCAACAGAAGAGTTACGAGCAGTACTTC | . | TRBJ2-7 | . | TRBV10-3
CASSLVGGPYEQYF | TGTGCCAGCAGCTTAGTCGGGGGGCCCTACGAGCAGTACTTC | . | TRBJ2-7 | . | TRBV7-2
CASSAAPRVNEQFF | TGTGCCAGCAGCGCCGCCCCAAGAGTTAATGAGCAGTTCTTC | . | TRBJ2-1 | . | TRBV7-2
CASSLDLEQFF | TGTGCCAGCAGCTTAGATCTGGAGCAGTTCTTC | . | TRBJ2-1 | . | TRBV7-2
CASSSSLGDQYF | TGTGCCAGCAGCTCCTCCCTCGGGGACCAGTACTTC | . | TRBJ2-5 | . | TRBV9
CASSHSKGLAGEQFF | TGCGCCAGCAGCCATTCGAAAGGACTAGCGGGTGAGCAGTTCTTC | TRBD2 | TRBJ2-1 | . | TRBV4-3
CASSQDTWVGGNTEAFF | TGTGCCAGCAGCCAAGATACTTGGGTGGGGGGGAACACTGAAGCTTTCTTT | . | TRBJ1-1 | once | TRBV3-1/TRBV3-2
CAPRQGKTEAFF | TGTGCCCCCAGACAGGGAAAGACTGAAGCTTTCTTT | TRBD1 | TRBJ1-1 | . | TRBV24-1
CASSEQDRQRALHF | TGTGCCAGCAGTGAACAGGACAGACAAAGGGCTCTCCACTTT | . | TRBJ1-6 | few | TRBV25-1
CASSLTGTATNEKLFF | TGTGCCAGCAGCTTGACAGGGACAGCAACTAATGAAAAACTGTTTTTT | TRBD1 | TRBJ1-4 | few | TRBV5-8
CSVTGGETDTQYF | TGCAGCGTAACAGGGGGCGAAACAGATACGCAGTATTTT | TRBD1 | TRBJ2-3 | . | TRBV29-1
CASSLGGPQHF | TGTGCCAGCAGTTTAGGCGGGCCCCAGCATTTT | . | TRBJ1-5 | few | TRBV12-3/TRBV12-4
CASSISGRLAGVLELFF | TGTGCCAGTAGTATAAGTGGGAGGCTAGCGGGAGTTTTGGAGCTGTTTTTT | TRBD2 | TRBJ2-2 | once | TRBV19
CASSLRNEQYF | TGTGCCAGCAGTTTACGGAACGAGCAGTACTTC | . | TRBJ2-7 | . | TRBV12-3/TRBV12-4
CASERFLGQETQYF | TGTGCCAGCGAGAGATTTCTAGGGCAAGAGACCCAGTACTTC | . | TRBJ2-5 | . | TRBV7-2
CASSLGVLTEAFF | TGTGCCAGCAGCCTCGGTGTACTCACTGAAGCTTTCTTT | . | TRBJ1-1 | . | TRBV7-8
CSVASPGELFF | TGCAGCGTTGCCTCCCCCGGGGAGCTGTTTTTT | . | TRBJ2-2 | . | TRBV29-1
CASSIDRFYEQYF | TGCGCCAGCAGCATAGACAGGTTCTACGAGCAGTACTTC | . | TRBJ2-7 | . | TRBV5-1
CASSLTYGRERDTQYF | TGTGCCAGCAGCTTAACGTATGGGCGGGAACGAGATACGCAGTATTTT | . | TRBJ2-3 | . | TRBV7-3
CASSTGQASYEQYF | TGTGCCAGCAGCACCGGACAGGCATCCTACGAGCAGTACTTC | TRBD1 | TRBJ2-7 | . | TRBV7-9
CATVTGITYEQYF | TGTGCCACCGTAACCGGGATAACCTACGAGCAGTACTTC | . | TRBJ2-7 | . | TRBV2
CASSQDLGPEAFF | TGTGCCAGCAGCCAAGATTTAGGACCCGAAGCTTTCTTT | . | TRBJ1-1 | . | TRBV3-1/TRBV3-2
CASSYRISTGAYGYTF | TGTGCCAGCAGTTACCGGATTTCGACAGGGGCCTATGGCTACACCTTC | TRBD1 | TRBJ1-2 | few | TRBV6-5
CASSLTGLAVSTGELFF | TGTGCCAGCAGCTTAACGGGACTAGCGGTGTCCACCGGGGAGCTGTTTTTT | TRBD2 | TRBJ2-2 | . | TRBV7-3
CASSLTKDRVNTEAFF | TGTGCCAGCAGCCTAACCAAGGACAGGGTGAACACTGAAGCTTTCTTT | TRBD1 | TRBJ1-1 | . | TRBV5-6
CASSLYPRVGTEAFF | TGTGCCAGCAGTTTATACCCCAGGGTGGGCACTGAAGCTTTCTTT | . | TRBJ1-1 | . | TRBV27
CATFNTVETGLVLGGYTF | TGTGCCACCTTTAATACAGTAGAGACAGGGTTGGTCTTAGGTGGCTACACCTTC | TRBD1 | TRBJ1-2 | . | TRBV15
CASKQLPYEQYF | TGTGCCAGCAAACAGTTACCCTACGAGCAGTACTTC | . | TRBJ2-7 | . | TRBV6-5
CASSEWGGSDNEQFF | TGTGCCAGCAGTGAATGGGGAGGGTCCGACAATGAGCAGTTCTTC | TRBD2 | TRBJ2-1 | . | TRBV25-1
CSVEMLLNTEAFF | TGCAGCGTCGAGATGCTTTTGAACACTGAAGCTTTCTTT | . | TRBJ1-1 | . | TRBV29-1
CASSDRGNQPQHF | TGTGCCAGTTCGGACAGGGGCAATCAGCCCCAGCATTTT | TRBD1 | TRBJ1-5 | . | TRBV19
CASSLRFDRLGAAHTGELFF | TGTGCCAGCAGTTTACGTTTTGATCGTCTCGGGGCTGCCCACACCGGGGAGCTGTTTTTT | . | TRBJ2-2 | . | TRBV27
CASSVGGPQETQYF | TGCGCCAGCAGTGTGGGGGGACCCCAAGAGACCCAGTACTTC | . | TRBJ2-5 | . | TRBV10-1
CASSSRGGGLINEKLFF | TGTGCCAGCAGCTCTCGTGGGGGAGGGCTAATTAATGAAAAACTGTTTTTT | . | TRBJ1-4 | . | TRBV7-9
CASSGLAATGELFF | TGTGCCAGCTCGGGACTAGCTGCCACCGGGGAGCTGTTTTTT | TRBD2 | TRBJ2-2 | . | TRBV25-1
CASGRISSGNTIYF | TGTGCCAGTGGGAGGATCTCCTCTGGAAACACCATATATTTT | . | TRBJ1-3 | . | TRBV19